A selection of T cell receptor beta chains follows, all from one sample in a study of blood T cell repertoires in COVID-19. Profiled with immunoSEQ multiplex PCR; TCRdb holds only in-frame clones, not every one. The sample consists of nearly 350,000 clones, around 86% of them appearing once. The sample was peripheral blood. Receptor source: a woman between 45 and 60 years old with COVID-19, enrolled during active disease. Both conserved end residues are part of each CDR3. D genes are given only for firm matches. Not every row has a clone size; where given, it reads once, few, many or a size class.

clone size: -; V gene: TRBV5-5; D gene: -; J gene: TRBJ2-3; CDR3 protein: CASSPGELNTDTQYF; CDR3 DNA: TGTGCCAGCAGTCCGGGGGAGCTGAACACAGATACGCAGTATTTT
clone size: once; V gene: TRBV2; D gene: TRBD2; J gene: TRBJ2-5; CDR3 protein: CASTMGLAGNQETQYF; CDR3 DNA: TGTGCCAGCACCATGGGACTAGCGGGGAACCAAGAGACCCAGTACTTC
clone size: -; V gene: TRBV6-5; D gene: -; J gene: TRBJ1-5; CDR3 protein: CASRFKGGSNQPQHF; CDR3 DNA: TGTGCCAGCAGATTTAAGGGAGGAAGCAATCAGCCCCAGCATTTT
clone size: -; V gene: TRBV25-1; D gene: -; J gene: TRBJ1-1; CDR3 protein: CASSASRYTEAFF; CDR3 DNA: TGTGCCAGCAGTGCCAGCAGGTACACTGAAGCTTTCTTT
clone size: -; V gene: TRBV5-4; D gene: -; J gene: TRBJ1-4; CDR3 protein: CASSLLAGEKLFF; CDR3 DNA: TGTGCCAGCAGCTTGTTAGCGGGCGAAAAACTGTTTTTT
clone size: -; V gene: TRBV29-1; D gene: TRBD1; J gene: TRBJ2-1; CDR3 protein: CSARDRKINEQFF; CDR3 DNA: TGCAGCGCCCGGGACAGGAAGATCAATGAGCAGTTCTTC
clone size: -; V gene: TRBV3-1/TRBV3-2; D gene: -; J gene: TRBJ1-6; CDR3 protein: CASSQVGGSSPLHF; CDR3 DNA: TGTGCCAGCAGCCAAGTGGGGGGAAGTTCACCCCTCCACTTT
clone size: -; V gene: TRBV11-2; D gene: TRBD1; J gene: TRBJ2-7; CDR3 protein: CASSLPTGAYEQYF; CDR3 DNA: TGTGCCAGCAGCTTACCGACAGGGGCCTACGAGCAGTACTTC
clone size: -; V gene: TRBV3-1/TRBV3-2; D gene: -; J gene: TRBJ2-5; CDR3 protein: CASSQAGRVQETQYF; CDR3 DNA: TGTGCCAGCAGCCAAGCGGGCAGGGTCCAAGAGACCCAGTACTTC
clone size: -; V gene: TRBV9; D gene: -; J gene: TRBJ2-4; CDR3 protein: CASSVEGFWDIAKNIQYF; CDR3 DNA: TGTGCCAGCAGCGTAGAAGGGTTCTGGGACATAGCCAAAAACATTCAGTACTTC
clone size: -; V gene: TRBV5-8; D gene: -; J gene: TRBJ1-2; CDR3 protein: CASSLVWPLKENYGYTF; CDR3 DNA: TGTGCCAGCAGCTTGGTGTGGCCTCTCAAGGAGAACTATGGCTACACCTTC
clone size: -; V gene: TRBV5-1; D gene: -; J gene: TRBJ2-5; CDR3 protein: CASSLGGTVGTAQETQYF; CDR3 DNA: TGCGCCAGCAGCCTGGGGGGAACCGTGGGGACAGCCCAAGAGACCCAGTACTTC
clone size: -; V gene: TRBV25-1; D gene: TRBD1; J gene: TRBJ1-1; CDR3 protein: CASSEFGSRGRMNTEAFF; CDR3 DNA: TGTGCCAGCAGTGAATTCGGTAGCAGGGGGCGGATGAACACTGAAGCTTTCTTT
clone size: -; V gene: TRBV10-3; D gene: -; J gene: TRBJ2-5; CDR3 protein: CAISVMAGQWETQYF; CDR3 DNA: TGTGCCATCAGTGTTATGGCGGGACAGTGGGAGACCCAGTACTTC
clone size: -; V gene: TRBV7-2; D gene: TRBD1; J gene: TRBJ2-2; CDR3 protein: CASSLTGANTGELFF; CDR3 DNA: TGTGCCAGCAGCTTGACAGGGGCCAACACCGGGGAGCTGTTTTTT
clone size: -; V gene: TRBV3-1/TRBV3-2; D gene: -; J gene: TRBJ2-3; CDR3 protein: CASSQVLYYSGDTDTQYF; CDR3 DNA: TGTGCCAGCAGCCAAGTCCTCTACTACTCAGGGGACACAGATACGCAGTATTTT
clone size: -; V gene: TRBV7-9; D gene: TRBD1; J gene: TRBJ2-5; CDR3 protein: CASRTGQDEETQYF; CDR3 DNA: TGTGCCAGCAGGACCGGACAGGACGAAGAGACCCAGTACTTC
clone size: -; V gene: TRBV2; D gene: TRBD1; J gene: TRBJ2-7; CDR3 protein: CASSPGQGPYEQYF; CDR3 DNA: TGTGCCAGCAGTCCGGGACAGGGACCCTACGAGCAGTACTTC
clone size: -; V gene: TRBV5-8; D gene: -; J gene: TRBJ1-1; CDR3 protein: CASSLFRPRARGTEAFF; CDR3 DNA: TGTGCCAGCAGCTTATTCCGACCACGGGCCAGGGGTACTGAAGCTTTCTTT
clone size: -; V gene: TRBV4-2; D gene: -; J gene: TRBJ1-5; CDR3 protein: CASSQAGDQPQHF; CDR3 DNA: TGTGCCAGCAGCCAAGCCGGGGATCAGCCCCAGCATTTT
clone size: -; V gene: TRBV5-1; D gene: TRBD1; J gene: TRBJ2-1; CDR3 protein: CASSFSPRGLSSYNEQFF; CDR3 DNA: TGCGCCAGCAGCTTCTCCCCAAGGGGGCTTAGCTCCTACAATGAGCAGTTCTTC
clone size: -; V gene: TRBV19; D gene: TRBD1; J gene: TRBJ2-5; CDR3 protein: CASSWDREGGGTQYF; CDR3 DNA: TGTGCCAGTAGCTGGGACAGGGAGGGAGGTGGGACCCAGTACTTC
clone size: once; V gene: TRBV7-9; D gene: -; J gene: TRBJ1-2; CDR3 protein: CASSPGILSNYGYTF; CDR3 DNA: TGTGCCAGCAGCCCAGGGATTTTATCTAACTATGGCTACACCTTC
clone size: once; V gene: TRBV5-1; D gene: -; J gene: TRBJ2-3; CDR3 protein: CASTGADTQYF; CDR3 DNA: TGCGCCAGCACAGGGGCCGATACGCAGTATTTT
clone size: -; V gene: TRBV15; D gene: TRBD1; J gene: TRBJ2-7; CDR3 protein: CATSRSGQGEQYF; CDR3 DNA: TGTGCCACCAGCAGAAGCGGACAGGGCGAGCAGTACTTC
clone size: -; V gene: TRBV5-1; D gene: -; J gene: TRBJ2-7; CDR3 protein: CASSDRQAHSYEQYF; CDR3 DNA: TGCGCCAGCAGCGATCGACAGGCGCACTCCTACGAGCAGTACTTC
clone size: -; V gene: TRBV7-9; D gene: TRBD2; J gene: TRBJ2-1; CDR3 protein: CASSLGLARFHNEQFF; CDR3 DNA: TGTGCCAGCAGCCTGGGACTAGCGAGGTTCCACAATGAGCAGTTCTTC
clone size: -; V gene: TRBV4-1; D gene: TRBD2; J gene: TRBJ2-1; CDR3 protein: CASSQGVLGTSGSSYNEQFF; CDR3 DNA: TGCGCCAGCAGCCAAGGGGTCTTAGGTACTAGCGGGAGCTCCTACAATGAGCAGTTCTTC
clone size: -; V gene: TRBV27; D gene: TRBD1; J gene: TRBJ1-1; CDR3 protein: CASRRTGTNTEAFF; CDR3 DNA: TGTGCCAGCAGACGGACAGGGACGAACACTGAAGCTTTCTTT
clone size: -; V gene: TRBV11-3; D gene: -; J gene: TRBJ1-1; CDR3 protein: CASSFRGGARDTEAFF; CDR3 DNA: TGTGCCAGCAGCTTCCGTGGAGGGGCAAGGGACACTGAAGCTTTCTTT
clone size: -; V gene: TRBV6-5; D gene: TRBD2; J gene: TRBJ2-1; CDR3 protein: CASSYSGGRANEQFF; CDR3 DNA: TGTGCCAGCAGTTACTCCGGCGGGAGAGCTAATGAGCAGTTCTTC
clone size: -; V gene: TRBV18; D gene: TRBD2; J gene: TRBJ2-1; CDR3 protein: CASSPPSEAGGNEQFF; CDR3 DNA: TGTGCCAGCTCACCACCGTCGGAAGCCGGGGGGAATGAGCAGTTCTTC
clone size: once; V gene: TRBV11-2; D gene: TRBD1; J gene: TRBJ2-7; CDR3 protein: CASSPGDRDLSRQYF; CDR3 DNA: TGTGCCAGCAGCCCCGGGGACAGGGACTTATCCCGGCAGTACTTC
clone size: -; V gene: TRBV4-1; D gene: TRBD2; J gene: TRBJ2-7; CDR3 protein: CASSQSRLAGVGGGYEQYF; CDR3 DNA: TGCGCCAGCAGCCAGAGTCGACTAGCGGGAGTCGGTGGGGGTTACGAGCAGTACTTC
clone size: -; V gene: TRBV12-3/TRBV12-4; D gene: -; J gene: TRBJ1-2; CDR3 protein: CASSLGESGYTF; CDR3 DNA: TGTGCCAGCAGTTTAGGGGAGAGTGGCTACACCTTC
clone size: -; V gene: TRBV19; D gene: -; J gene: TRBJ1-2; CDR3 protein: CASSPQTTGQYGYTF; CDR3 DNA: TGTGCCAGTAGTCCCCAGACCACAGGGCAGTATGGCTACACCTTC
clone size: once; V gene: TRBV6-5; D gene: -; J gene: TRBJ1-1; CDR3 protein: CATNANRQLNTEAFF; CDR3 DNA: TGTGCCACCAACGCCAATCGACAGCTGAACACTGAAGCTTTCTTT
clone size: -; V gene: TRBV19; D gene: -; J gene: TRBJ2-4; CDR3 protein: CASKKGDVKNIQYF; CDR3 DNA: TGTGCCAGTAAGAAGGGGGACGTGAAAAACATTCAGTACTTC
clone size: -; V gene: TRBV24-1; D gene: -; J gene: TRBJ2-5; CDR3 protein: CATSDPRTGETQYF; CDR3 DNA: TGTGCCACCAGTGATCCGCGGACTGGCGAGACCCAGTACTTC
clone size: -; V gene: TRBV5-6; D gene: -; J gene: TRBJ2-7; CDR3 protein: CASNYGQPGGYEQYF; CDR3 DNA: TGTGCCAGCAACTACGGACAGCCGGGCGGCTACGAGCAGTACTTC